This T cell receptor beta chain was recovered during a study of Ad26.COV2.S vaccination and SARS-CoV-2 variants. Sequencing was performed with immunoSEQ multiplex PCR; in TCRdb, only in-frame clones are kept and a portion is missing. Of over 300,000 clones listed, around four fifths are singletons. On this clone itself: Its antigen is not identified.

Study-level findings and limits: Comparable non-spike TCR breadth was observed in vaccine and placebo recipients.

The V segment lost 1 base and the J segment 4 bases; nucleotides outside the gene matches: 7. This CDR3 is built from 17 residues. Germline V gives CDR1 LGHNA, CDR2 YSLEER. Described treatment: 15 to 20 received Ad26.COV2.S at low or high dose, single or two shots; several received placebo; per-sample allocation not given. Samples analyzed were those drawn on day 63 after the first vaccine or placebo injection. Its platform was an Ad26 vector, and its expressed antigen was Wuhan-strain SARS-CoV-2 spike. The clonotype originates from a person aged 18-65 years who received the Ad26.COV2.S COVID-19 vaccine or a placebo. Specimen: peripheral blood, collected in a trial of Ad26.COV2.S vaccine versus placebo. This chain joins TRBV4-3 and TRBJ1-1, with 12 positions matching TRBD1. CDR3 residues: CASSQAGTGGEGTEAFF. CDR3 DNA sequence: TGCGCCAGCAGCCAAGCGGGGACAGGGGGCGAGGGCACTGAAGCTTTCTTT.